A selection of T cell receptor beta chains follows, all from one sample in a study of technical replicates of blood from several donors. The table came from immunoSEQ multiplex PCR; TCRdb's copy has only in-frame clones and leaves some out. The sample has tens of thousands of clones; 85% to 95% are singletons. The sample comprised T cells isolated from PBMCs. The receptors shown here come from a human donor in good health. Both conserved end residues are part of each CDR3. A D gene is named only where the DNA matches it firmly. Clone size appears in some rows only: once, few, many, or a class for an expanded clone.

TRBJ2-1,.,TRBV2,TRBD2,CASRVRTSGTYNEQFF,TGTGCCAGCAGGGTTAGGACTAGCGGGACTTACAATGAGCAGTTCTTC
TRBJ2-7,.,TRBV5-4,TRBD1,CASRGDSSYEQYF,TGTGCCAGCAGGGGGGACAGTTCCTACGAGCAGTACTTC
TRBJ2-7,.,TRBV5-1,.,CASSLAGEQYF,TGCGCCAGCAGCTTGGCAGGAGAGCAGTACTTC
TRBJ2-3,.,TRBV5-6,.,CASSLGVGTPTDTQYF,TGTGCCAGCAGCTTGGGGGTGGGGACACCCACAGATACGCAGTATTTT
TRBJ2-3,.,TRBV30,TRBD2,CAWSGSGGWRYF,TGTGCCTGGAGTGGTTCGGGAGGGTGGAGGTATTTT
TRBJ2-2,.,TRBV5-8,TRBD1,CASSLGQGFTGELFF,TGTGCCAGCAGCTTGGGACAGGGGTTCACCGGGGAGCTGTTTTTT
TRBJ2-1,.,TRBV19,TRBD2,CASSMGLAGGVLSSYNEQFF,TGTGCCAGTAGTATGGGACTAGCGGGAGGTGTACTAAGCTCCTACAATGAGCAGTTCTTC
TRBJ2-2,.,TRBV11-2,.,CASSLTYSPNTGELFF,TGTGCCAGCAGCTTAACGTACTCTCCTAACACCGGGGAGCTGTTTTTT
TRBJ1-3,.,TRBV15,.,CATSRAGEGAGNTIYF,TGTGCCACCAGCAGAGCCGGAGAGGGAGCTGGAAACACCATATATTTT
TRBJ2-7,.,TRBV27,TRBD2,CASSLVAGGYEQYF,TGTGCCAGCAGTTTAGTAGCGGGAGGTTATGAGCAGTACTTC
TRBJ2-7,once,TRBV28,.,CASSTTSFYEQYF,TGTGCCAGCAGTACGACTAGTTTCTACGAGCAGTACTTC
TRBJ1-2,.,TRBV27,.,CASSLSPATANYGYTF,TGTGCCAGCAGTTTATCCCCAGCGACAGCTAACTATGGCTACACCTTC
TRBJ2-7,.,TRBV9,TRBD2,CASSASGTSFPYEQYF,TGTGCCAGCAGCGCTTCCGGGACTAGTTTTCCCTACGAGCAGTACTTC
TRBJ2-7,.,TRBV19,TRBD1,CASSWTGSYEQYF,TGTGCCAGTAGCTGGACAGGGAGCTACGAGCAGTACTTC
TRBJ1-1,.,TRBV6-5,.,CASSPERESAEAFF,TGTGCCAGCAGCCCCGAACGGGAGTCGGCTGAAGCTTTCTTT
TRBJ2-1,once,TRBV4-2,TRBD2,CASSQGRLAGAWYNEQFF,TGTGCCAGCAGCCAAGGCAGACTAGCGGGAGCTTGGTACAATGAGCAGTTCTTC
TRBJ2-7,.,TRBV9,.,CASSVGGDGYEQYF,TGTGCCAGCAGCGTAGGCGGGGACGGATACGAGCAGTACTTC
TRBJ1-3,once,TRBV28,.,CASSSGATGNTIYF,TGTGCCAGCAGTTCTGGGGCTACTGGAAACACCATATATTTT
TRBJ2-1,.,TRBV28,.,CASSPEFFYNEQFF,TGTGCCAGCAGCCCCGAGTTCTTCTACAATGAGCAGTTCTTC
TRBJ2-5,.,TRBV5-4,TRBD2,CASRSELASQETQYF,TGTGCCAGCAGGTCAGAACTAGCGTCACAAGAGACCCAGTACTTC
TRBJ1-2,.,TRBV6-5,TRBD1,CASSWGQKNGYTF,TGTGCCAGCAGTTGGGGACAGAAGAATGGCTACACTTTC
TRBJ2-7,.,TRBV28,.,CASSLEYYEQYF,TGTGCCAGCAGTTTGGAGTATTACGAGCAGTACTTC
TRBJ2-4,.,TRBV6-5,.,CASRDSLAKNIQYF,TGTGCCAGCAGGGACAGCCTAGCCAAAAACATTCAGTACTTC
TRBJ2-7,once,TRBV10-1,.,CASSEDLVSSLYEQYF,TGCGCCAGCAGTGAGGATCTAGTAAGCAGTCTCTACGAGCAGTACTTC
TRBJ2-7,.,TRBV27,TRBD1,CASGHRGPYEQYF,TGTGCCAGCGGACACAGGGGCCCCTACGAGCAGTACTTC
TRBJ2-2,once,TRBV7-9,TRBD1,CASGAQGAHGELFF,TGTGCCAGCGGAGCACAGGGGGCGCACGGGGAGCTGTTTTTT
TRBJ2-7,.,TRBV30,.,CAWSVQGYEQYF,TGTGCCTGGAGTGTACAGGGATACGAGCAGTACTTC
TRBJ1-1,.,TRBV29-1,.,CSAVSVNTEAFF,TGCAGCGCCGTGTCCGTTAACACTGAAGCTTTCTTT
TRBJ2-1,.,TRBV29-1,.,CSVDLGIYNEQFF,TGCAGCGTTGATCTCGGGATCTACAATGAGCAGTTCTTC
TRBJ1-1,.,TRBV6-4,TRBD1,CASSAQGDGTEAFF,TGTGCCAGCAGCGCCCAGGGGGACGGGACTGAAGCTTTCTTT
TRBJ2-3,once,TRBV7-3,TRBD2,CASSLSLADTDTQYF,TGTGCCAGCAGCTTATCGCTAGCGGATACAGATACGCAGTATTTT
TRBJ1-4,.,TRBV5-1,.,CASSLARQAFGANEKLFF,TGCGCCAGCAGCTTGGCCCGCCAGGCCTTCGGGGCTAATGAAAAACTGTTTTTT
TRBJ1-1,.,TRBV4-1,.,CASSQGAEVAVEAFF,TGCGCCAGCAGCCAAGGGGCTGAGGTAGCGGTAGAAGCTTTCTTT
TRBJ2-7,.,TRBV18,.,CASSPPAGYEQYF,TGTGCCAGCTCACCACCTGCGGGGTACGAGCAGTACTTC
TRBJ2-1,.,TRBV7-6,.,CASSLVGEDSGPPQFF,TGTGCCAGCAGCTTAGTAGGTGAGGACTCCGGACCTCCGCAGTTCTTC
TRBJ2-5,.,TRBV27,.,CASSFSRRVQETQYF,TGTGCCAGCAGTTTTTCTAGACGGGTCCAAGAGACCCAGTACTTC
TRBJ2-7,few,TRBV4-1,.,CASSQGAPETYYEQYF,TGCGCCAGCAGCCAAGGGGCTCCCGAAACCTACTACGAGCAGTACTTC
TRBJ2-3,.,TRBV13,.,CASSLRGRSTDTQYF,TGTGCCAGCAGCTTACGAGGGAGGAGCACAGATACGCAGTATTTT
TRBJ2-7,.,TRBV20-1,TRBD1,CSGQGSYEQYF,TGCTCGGGACAGGGCTCCTACGAGCAGTACTTC
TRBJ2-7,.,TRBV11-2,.,CASSLGGLVEYF,TGTGCCAGCAGCTTAGGGGGGCTAGTGGAGTACTTC
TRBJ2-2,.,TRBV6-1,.,CASSEVRNTGELFF,TGTGCCAGCAGTGAAGTCAGGAACACCGGGGAGCTGTTTTTT
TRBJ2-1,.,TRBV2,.,CASSYANEQFF,TGTGCCAGCAGCTACGCCAATGAGCAGTTCTTC
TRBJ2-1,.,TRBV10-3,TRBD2,CAISDGTRNEQFF,TGTGCCATCAGCGATGGGACTAGGAATGAGCAGTTCTTC
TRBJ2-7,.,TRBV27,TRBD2,CASSRLAGPPPYEQYF,TGTGCCAGCAGTAGACTAGCGGGTCCCCCTCCCTACGAGCAGTACTTC
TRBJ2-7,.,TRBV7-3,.,CASSLNLWAEQYF,TGTGCCAGCAGCTTAAACCTGTGGGCCGAGCAGTACTTC
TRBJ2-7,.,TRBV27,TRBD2,CASRTSGYEQYF,TGTGCCAGCAGGACTAGCGGCTACGAGCAGTACTTC
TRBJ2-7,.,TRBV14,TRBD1,CASSHLPGQGRDEQYF,TGTGCCAGCAGCCACCTGCCGGGACAGGGCCGAGACGAGCAGTACTTC
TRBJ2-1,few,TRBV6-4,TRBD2,CASSVLAGEGNEQFF,TGTGCCAGCAGTGTACTAGCGGGAGAGGGCAATGAGCAGTTCTTC
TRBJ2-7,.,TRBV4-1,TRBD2,CASSQGLAGFYEQYF,TGCGCCAGCAGCCAAGGGCTAGCGGGATTCTACGAGCAGTACTTC
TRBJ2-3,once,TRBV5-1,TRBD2,CASSREGPADTQYF,TGCGCCAGCAGCCGGGAGGGCCCGGCGGATACGCAGTATTTT
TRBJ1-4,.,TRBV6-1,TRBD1,CASSESTGVNEKLFF,TGTGCCAGCAGTGAATCTACAGGGGTTAATGAAAAACTGTTTTTT
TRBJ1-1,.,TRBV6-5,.,CASSTPRGPTEAFF,TGTGCCAGCAGTACCCCCCGGGGTCCCACTGAAGCTTTCTTT
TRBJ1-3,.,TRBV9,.,CASSASGGSGNTIYF,TGTGCCAGCAGCGCATCAGGTGGGTCCGGAAACACCATATATTTT
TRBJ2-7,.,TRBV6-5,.,CASRSGGIRYEQYF,TGTGCCAGCAGGTCGGGGGGCATCCGCTACGAGCAGTACTTC
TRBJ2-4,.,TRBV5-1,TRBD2,CASSMGTSGRNIQYF,TGCGCCAGCAGCATGGGGACTAGCGGGAGAAACATTCAGTACTTC
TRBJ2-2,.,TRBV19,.,CASTERNTGELFF,TGTGCCAGTACTGAGCGGAACACCGGGGAGCTGTTTTTT
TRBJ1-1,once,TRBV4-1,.,CASSQVRGFLESMNTEAFF,TGCGCCAGCAGCCAAGTACGTGGTTTCCTGGAGTCTATGAACACTGAAGCTTTCTTT
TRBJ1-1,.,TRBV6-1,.,CASSEVSEGKAFF,TGTGCCAGCAGTGAGGTTTCGGAGGGTAAAGCTTTCTTT
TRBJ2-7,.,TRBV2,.,CASSEGSPRIYEQYF,TGTGCCAGCAGTGAAGGAAGTCCCAGGATTTACGAGCAGTACTTC
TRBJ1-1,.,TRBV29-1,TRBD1,CSVHRGESNTEAFF,TGCAGCGTCCACAGGGGGGAATCGAACACTGAAGCTTTCTTT